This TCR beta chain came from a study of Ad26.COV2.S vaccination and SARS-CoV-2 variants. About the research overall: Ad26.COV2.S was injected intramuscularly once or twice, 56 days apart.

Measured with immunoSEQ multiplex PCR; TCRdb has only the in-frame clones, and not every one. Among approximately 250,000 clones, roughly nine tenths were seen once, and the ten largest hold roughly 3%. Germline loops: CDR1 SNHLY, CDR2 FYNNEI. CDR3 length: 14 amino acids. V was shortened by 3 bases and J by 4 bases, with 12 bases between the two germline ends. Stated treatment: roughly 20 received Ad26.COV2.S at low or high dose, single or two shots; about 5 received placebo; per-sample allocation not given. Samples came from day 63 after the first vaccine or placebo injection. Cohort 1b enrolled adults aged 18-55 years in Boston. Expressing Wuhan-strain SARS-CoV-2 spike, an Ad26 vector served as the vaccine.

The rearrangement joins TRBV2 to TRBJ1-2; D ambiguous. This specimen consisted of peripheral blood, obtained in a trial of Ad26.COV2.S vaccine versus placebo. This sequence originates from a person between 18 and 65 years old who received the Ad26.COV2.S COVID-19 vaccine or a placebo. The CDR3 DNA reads TGTGCCAGCAGTGACCAGACGGCTAGCTATGGCTACACCTTC. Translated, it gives CASSDQTASYGYTF.